These 8 T cell receptor beta chains were all obtained from the same sample, sequenced in a study of tumor and adjacent non-tumor tissue in lung cancer. Three rounds of nested PCR, following a modified ARM-PCR protocol, produced the TCRbeta library. TCRdb reanalysed the multiplex PCR reads using MiXCR and keeps one entry per CDR3 protein. The sample carries around 120,000 distinct CDR3 sequences, approximately 66% recorded once. The template was RNA from unsorted bulk tissue. Sequenced: lung tumor tissue. Every receptor here comes from a man in his thirties or forties with non-small cell lung cancer.

With respect to this clonotype: A much larger clone is a single base away; this may be a read error. The chain combines TRBV20-1 with TRBJ2-6; a weak D match, TRBD1 (7 bases). CDR3 length equals 17 residues. Germline values: CDR1 DFQATT, CDR2 SNEGSKA (reference sequence). As DNA, the CDR3 is TGCAGTACTAGCAGGGGGTTCTCCAGCTCTGGGGCCAACGTCCTGACTTTC. Residues: CSTSRGFSSSGANVLTF.

CDR3 nucleotides: TGTGCCTGGAGTCTCAATGAAAAACTGTTTTTT. It specifies CAWSLNEKLFF. The chain combines TRBV30 with TRBJ1-4, with D uncertain. Looked up from germline, CDR1 is GTSNPN and CDR2 is SVGIG (reference sequence). The ends were cut back, 2 bases at V and 5 bases at J, with 3 bases in the middle. The CDR3 runs 11 residues.

The rearrangement uses TRBV11-2 and TRBJ2-1, with TRBD2 as a possible D gene (6 bases). Germline assignment: CDR1 SGHAT and CDR2 FQNNGV. The CDR3 consists of 15 residues. Trimming shortened V by 5 bases and J by 9 bases, and 20 bases separated the two germline ends. This CDR3 is CASSPTNGSGGEQFF. CDR3 nucleotides: TGTGCCAGCAGCCCCACTAACGGGAGCGGTGGTGAGCAGTTCTTC.

Worth noting for this clonotype: One end of the junction varies from germline; a read error may be responsible. The chain carries TRBV20-1 and TRBJ2-2; D perhaps matches TRBD2 (5 bases). Germline V gene lookup returns CDR1 DFQATT and CDR2 SNEGSKA (reference sequence). The CDR3 is 16 residues long. DNA of the CDR3: TGCAGTGCTAGAGATGAAAAGCGGAGTAACACCAGGGAGCTGTTTTTT. Protein product: CSARDEKRSNTRELFF.

This sequence joins TRBV20-1 and TRBJ2-5; D not resolved. The CDR3 loop spans 13 amino acids. The germline V gene has CDR1 DFQATT and CDR2 SNEGSKA (reference sequence). CDR3 DNA: TGCAGAGCTGCCGGAACCCCTAGTGAGACCCAGTACTTC. Amino acid sequence: CRAAGTPSETQYF.

There are many counts of this clonotype. This rearrangement joins TRBV6-5 to TRBJ1-1; D is undetermined. The CDR3 has 15 residues. V was cut by 4 bases and J by 4 bases, with 16 bases left in between. Germline CDR1 MNHEY, CDR2 SVGAGI. Here the CDR3 reads CASSSDWAVGTEAFF. CDR3 bases: TGTGCCAGCAGTTCAGACTGGGCGGTGGGCACTGAAGCTTTCTTT.

As concerns this clonotype: This may be a read error: a much more frequent sequence differs by one nucleotide. The chain joins TRBV6-2 or TRBV6-3 to TRBJ2-7; 10 nucleotides agree with TRBD1. Germline V gives CDR1 MNHEY, CDR2 SVGEGT. The CDR3 is 15 residues long. CDR3 residues: CASSYSGTGEYVQYF. In DNA, the CDR3 is TGTGCCAGCAGTTACTCAGGGACAGGGGAATACGTGCAGTACTTC.

This clonotype was counted at least ten times. The chain recombines TRBV10-2 with TRBJ2-7, with a tentative D call TRBD2 (5 bases). Deletions cut 8 bases from V and 4 bases from J, with 12 bases between. There are 12 residues in the CDR3. The germline V gene has CDR1 WSHSY and CDR2 SAAADI. The CDR3 coding sequence is TGCGCCAGCGAAGGCCGGGGTTACGAGCAGTACTTC. Protein product: CASEGRGYEQYF.